Sequencing of this T cell receptor beta chain was carried out in a study of cytomegalovirus exposure and HLA in healthy donors. PCR was performed using 60 Vbeta and 13 Jbeta primers. Original data processing: An analysis performed later counted 81 million or so unique TCR beta chains (approximately 10 million of them shared). Libraries were prepared by immunoSEQ multiplex PCR; TCRdb keeps only in-frame clonotypes and omits some of them. V and J calls and clone size are those listed in that table; D and trimming were worked out from the DNA. The sample shows some 89,000 clones, less than 85% of them seen only once. This clone showed up just a few times. Germline CDR1 reads SNHLY; CDR2 reads FYNNEI. V lost 3 bases to trimming and J lost 0 bases, with 11 bases between them. CDR3 size: 15 residues.

Sequencing used PBMCs. The rearrangement uses TRBV2 and TRBJ1-1, with D maybe TRBD1 (6 bases). The receptor was derived from a man aged 40-50 years in good health and CMV-seropositive. In DNA, the CDR3 is TGTGCCAGCAGTGACAGGGACACTATGAACACTGAAGCTTTCTTT. Translated: CASSDRDTMNTEAFF. The full variable domain, in which reference TRBV2 and TRBJ1-1 provide the parts outside the CDR3, is EPEVTQTPSHQVTQMGQEVILRCVPISNHLYFYWYRQILGQKVEFLVSFYNNEISEKSEIFDDQFSVERPDGSNFTLKIRSTKLEDSAMYFCASSDRDTMNTEAFFGQGTRLTVV.